This TCR beta chain came from a study of T cell changes during pregnancy in multiple sclerosis. Some clones are missing from TCRdb's copy, which holds only in-frame ones; the method was immunoSEQ multiplex PCR. Of roughly 70,000 clones listed, less than 95% were seen once; the top ten hold 1.5%. This clonotype was sampled from a female donor with multiple sclerosis, enrolled in a pregnancy study. Sample: peripheral blood, taken in the third trimester of pregnancy.

CDR3 amino acids: CAISRAEETQYF. The DNA for the CDR3 is TGTGCCATCAGTAGAGCCGAAGAGACCCAGTACTTC. This chain links TRBV10-3 with TRBJ2-5, with no clear D. V shed 5 bases and J shed 3 bases, with 7 bases lying between them. CDR3 size: 12 residues. Germline loops: CDR1 ENHRY, CDR2 SYGVKD.